These T cell receptor beta chains were read from a single sample in a study of shared clonotypes between healthy human individuals. Assay: immunoSEQ multiplex PCR; the TCRdb copy retains only in-frame clones and omits some. Altogether about 700,000 clones are present, roughly nine tenths being singletons, with the ten largest covering approximately 24%. Sequencing used naive CD8+ T cells sorted from blood. Receptor source: a man aged 25-45 years in good health. The CDR3 runs from the conserved cysteine through the conserved F or W. D genes are given only for firm matches. Some rows have no size entry. The others give once, few or many, or a class for an expanded clone.

cdr3_nt cdr3_aa clone_size d_call j_call v_call
TGTGCCAGCAGCTCTCCCTTAGCGGGAGAGGGCAATGAGCAGTTCTTC CASSSPLAGEGNEQFF NA TRBD2 TRBJ2-1 TRBV7-9
TGTGCCAGCAGCGGCCCGGACAGGGGGCGGGAAGAGACCCAGTACTTC CASSGPDRGREETQYF NA TRBD1 TRBJ2-5 TRBV9
TGTGCCACCAGGGACAGGGGGTCGGATGAGCAGTTCTTC CATRDRGSDEQFF NA TRBD1 TRBJ2-1 TRBV15
TGCAGCGGAGGGGGCGGATACTACAATGAGCAGTTCTTC CSGGGGYYNEQFF NA TRBD1 TRBJ2-1 TRBV29-1
TGTGCCAGTAGTATATCCCCCGCCTACGAGCAGTACTTC CASSISPAYEQYF NA NA TRBJ2-7 TRBV19
TGTGCCAGCAGATTAACGGGCAATGAGCAGTTCTTC CASRLTGNEQFF NA NA TRBJ2-1 TRBV27
TGCGCCAGCAGCCAGTATGCCGGGACAGGGGAATCAGCCCAGCATTTT CASSQYAGTGESAQHF NA TRBD1 TRBJ1-5 TRBV4-1
TGTGCCAGCAGTTACTCGAGGAGCTGGGGTGAAGCTTTCTTT CASSYSRSWGEAFF once NA TRBJ1-1 TRBV6-5
TGTGCCAGCTCACCCTCGGTGTTCACTGGAAACACCATATATTTT CASSPSVFTGNTIYF NA NA TRBJ1-3 TRBV18
TGTGCCAGCAGTTTGACAGGGAACTCCTACGAGCAGTACTTC CASSLTGNSYEQYF NA TRBD1 TRBJ2-7 TRBV27
TGTGCCAGCAGGTGGACAGGGGCAAACACAGATACGCAGTATTTT CASRWTGANTDTQYF NA TRBD1 TRBJ2-3 TRBV7-9
TGCAGCGTTGAAGGGGCGGGGGATAATGAAAAACTGTTTTTT CSVEGAGDNEKLFF once NA TRBJ1-4 TRBV29-1
TGTGCCAGCAGTATACAAGGCGGCGCATATGGCTACGCCTTC CASSIQGGAYGYAF NA NA TRBJ1-2 TRBV6-6
TGTGCCAGCAGGTCCGGGGTCTACGAGCAGTACTTC CASRSGVYEQYF once NA TRBJ2-7 TRBV11-2
TGTGCCAGCAGTCTAGCGGGAGCAGATACGCAGTATTTT CASSLAGADTQYF once TRBD2 TRBJ2-3 TRBV27
TGTGCCAGTAGCCCGTGGGGTAGCGGGAGGGCCCTCGGAAATGAGCAGTTCTTC CASSPWGSGRALGNEQFF once TRBD2 TRBJ2-1 TRBV19
TGCGCCAGCAGCCAAGCGGTAGCGGGAGCCTACGAGCAGTACTTC CASSQAVAGAYEQYF NA TRBD2 TRBJ2-7 TRBV4-1
TGCGCCAGCAGCCAAGAAAACAGGAGCAATCAGCCCCAGCATTTT CASSQENRSNQPQHF NA NA TRBJ1-5 TRBV4-3
TGTGCCAGCAGCTTAGGCGTGCCCACCAGCTCCTACAATGAGCAGTTCTTC CASSLGVPTSSYNEQFF NA NA TRBJ2-1 TRBV7-7
TGCGCCAGCAGCTTGGCGGGGACACAACAAGGAAAACTGTTTTTT CASSLAGTQQGKLFF NA NA TRBJ1-4 TRBV5-1
TGTGCCAGCAGCGGTACTGACCCCTGGCTAGCGGCACTTGAGGGGGTTAGCACAGATACGCAGTATTTT CASSGTDPWLAALEGVSTDTQYF NA NA TRBJ2-3 TRBV9
TGTGCCAGCAGCCAAGAATCCGGGGACAATGAGCAGTTCTTC CASSQESGDNEQFF NA NA TRBJ2-1 TRBV4-2
TGCGCCAGCAGCCAAGATCTAGGAGGTGGCTCCTACAATGAGCAGTTCTTC CASSQDLGGGSYNEQFF NA NA TRBJ2-1 TRBV4-3
TGTGCCAGCAGCGGACGACAGGGGGCAAGGATCGTCCAAGAGACCCAGTACTTC CASSGRQGARIVQETQYF NA TRBD1 TRBJ2-5 TRBV7-9
TGCAGCGTTGAAGGCCTGGACTCGAGCTCCTACAATGAGCAGTTCTTC CSVEGLDSSSYNEQFF once NA TRBJ2-1 TRBV29-1
TGCAGCGTTGAAGATGGGGAAGGGGGACAGTTCTTC CSVEDGEGGQFF NA NA TRBJ2-1 TRBV29-1
TGTGCCAGCACCTCGAACGGGCTAAACCTTTACGAGCAGTACTTC CASTSNGLNLYEQYF once NA TRBJ2-7 TRBV6-1
TGTGCCAGCAGTTTAACGTCAGCTTCCTACGAGCAGTACTTC CASSLTSASYEQYF NA NA TRBJ2-7 TRBV28
TGTGCCAGCAGTGCTGCAAGGACCAAAGGAAACACCATATATTTT CASSAARTKGNTIYF NA NA TRBJ1-3 TRBV25-1
TGTGCCTGGAGTGTCCTCTCGGGAGGCCCCTGGGACCTATACAATGAGCAGTTCTTC CAWSVLSGGPWDLYNEQFF NA TRBD2 TRBJ2-1 TRBV30
TGTGCCAGCAGCTCACCGAGCGGGAGCTCCTACAATGAGCAGTTCTTC CASSSPSGSSYNEQFF NA TRBD2 TRBJ2-1 TRBV7-9
TGTGCCAGCAGCCCCTGGGGCGGGAGCGACGGGGAGCTGTTTTTT CASSPWGGSDGELFF NA TRBD2 TRBJ2-2 TRBV13
TGCAGCGCCTCAGGTGGCGACACAGATACGCAGTATTTT CSASGGDTDTQYF NA NA TRBJ2-3 TRBV29-1
TGTGCCAGCAGCTTAGAGGGCGGCGGGAGTTCAGATACGCAGTATTTT CASSLEGGGSSDTQYF NA TRBD2 TRBJ2-3 TRBV11-3